This T cell receptor (beta chain) was recovered during a study of type 1 and type 2 diabetes patients. Findings and caveats of the study: V and J gene usage correlated at approximately 0.97 between type 2 diabetes and control samples. Some HECs seen only in T1D might also appear in more T2D or control samples.

This CDR3 has 10 residues. With 3 bases removed from V and 7 bases from J, the gap between germline ends came to 3 bases. Germline assignment: CDR1 SGHTA and CDR2 FQGNSA. Each diabetic donor fulfilled classification criteria for either type 1 or type 2. No donor had another autoimmune disease or recent infection within four weeks. PCR was run on genomic DNA. Multiplex PCR with 30 forward and 13 reverse primers amplified the TCR beta CDR3. From the multiplex PCR reads, TCRdb called clonotypes with MiXCR, one entry per CDR3 protein. The table lists under 300,000 distinct CDR3 sequences, around 47% of them singletons. This clonotype has ten or more counts. Its antigen remains unidentified.

Sequences were obtained from peripheral blood mononuclear cells (PBMCs). This TCR was sampled from a man between 18 and 35 years old with type 2 diabetes. The V gene is TRBV7-2, the J gene TRBJ2-5; D is undetermined. CDR3 protein: CASSLGTQYF. The CDR3 DNA sequence: TGTGCCAGCAGCTTGGGGACCCAGTACTTC.